These 16 T cell receptor beta chains were sequenced from one sample in a study of blood T cell repertoires in COVID-19. Only in-frame clones appear in the TCRdb table, and some are missing; sequencing was by immunoSEQ multiplex PCR. Among fewer than 250,000 clones listed, about 85% were seen once. Sequencing input: peripheral blood. Source of these receptors: a woman aged 55-69 years with active or convalescent COVID-19.

The CDR3 nucleotides are TGTGCCACCAAAGAGACTAGCGGGGAGACCCAGTACTTC. Its protein product is CATKETSGETQYF. The chain carries TRBV27 and TRBJ2-5, with 10 bases fitting TRBD2. The germline CDR1 and CDR2 sequences are MNHEY and SMNVEV (reference sequence). V shed 10 bases, J shed 5 bases, and the junction held 7 bases outside the gene matches. This CDR3 is built from 13 residues.

The gene calls are TRBV15 and TRBJ2-3; TRBD2 agrees at 8 bases. Trimming at V came to 0 bases and at J to 1 base, leaving 6 bases not matched to a gene. The germline V gene has CDR1 LNHNV and CDR2 YYDKDF (reference sequence). CDR3 length: 17 amino acids. The CDR3 sequence is CATSRDLTGGGTDTQYF. The DNA for the CDR3 is TGTGCCACCAGCAGAGATCTTACGGGAGGGGGCACAGATACGCAGTATTTT. The entire variable domain, with the rest obtained from reference TRBV15 and TRBJ2-3, is as follows: DAMVIQNPRYQVTQFGKPVTLSCSQTLNHNVMYWYQQKSSQAPKLLFHYYDKDFNNEADTPDNFQSRRPNTSFCFLDIRSPGLGDTAMYLCATSRDLTGGGTDTQYFGPGTRLTVL.

This chain links TRBV28 with TRBJ1-1; tentatively, D is TRBD1 (5 bases). Germline V gives CDR1 MDHEN, CDR2 SYDVKM. CDR3 length: 12 amino acids. The ends were cut back, 4 bases at V and 4 bases at J, with 7 bases in the middle. In DNA form, the CDR3 reads TGTGCCAGCAGTTCCGGGGGCACTGAAGCTTTCTTT. It specifies CASSSGGTEAFF.

This chain uses TRBV6-5 with TRBJ1-1; D not resolved. The V end was cut by 8 bases, the J end by 3 bases, with 16 bases between. The CDR3 extends over 14 amino acids. Germline-derived CDR1 and CDR2 are MNHEY and SVGAGI. CDR3 amino acids: CASALSGGYTEAFF. The CDR3 DNA sequence: TGTGCCAGCGCCCTTTCGGGAGGATACACTGAAGCTTTCTTT.

This clone was seen more than once but under ten times. V usage is TRBV19 and J usage is TRBJ2-3; no firm D call. The CDR3 has 14 residues. Germline V lookup: CDR1 LNHDA, CDR2 SQIVND (reference sequence). Trimming removed 5 bases at V and 6 bases at J, with 15 bases between. DNA for the CDR3: TGTGCCAGTAGTTCTCGAGACACGGCCGATACGCAGTATTTT. Protein product: CASSSRDTADTQYF.

This clone was observed a handful of times. The CDR3 DNA sequence: TGTGCCAGCAGCGGGTGGACAGGGGTTCATGGCTACACCTTC. This translates into CASSGWTGVHGYTF. The V call is TRBV7-9, the J call TRBJ1-2; 9 bases match TRBD1. Germline V lookup: CDR1 SEHNR, CDR2 FQNEAQ (reference sequence). J gave up 6 bases and V 5 bases, and 7 bases lay outside the gene matches. The CDR3 totals 14 residues.

The chain links TRBV10-1 to TRBJ2-5; TRBD2 matches 9 bases. There are 16 residues in the CDR3. CDR1 is WNHNN, CDR2 SYGVQD, per germline (reference sequence). Trimming at V came to 2 bases and at J to 5 bases, leaving 9 bases not matched to a gene. The CDR3 region has the DNA TGCGCCAGCAGTGAGCCGGCGGCGGGGGGGCCGGAGACCCAGTACTTC. It encodes CASSEPAAGGPETQYF.

The chain recombines TRBV13 with TRBJ2-2; D is ambiguous. The V gene lost 7 bases and the J gene lost 6 bases, with 6 bases spanning the gap. Germline assignment: CDR1 PRHDT and CDR2 FYEKMQ (reference sequence). The CDR3 covers 11 residues. The CDR3 sequence: CASTSPGELFF. The CDR3 coding sequence is TGTGCCAGCACCTCCCCCGGGGAGCTGTTTTTT.

This rearrangement joins TRBV10-2 to TRBJ1-2; the D gene is possibly TRBD1 (6 bases). The CDR3 sequence is 14 residues long. Germline V CDR1 and CDR2: WSHSY, SAAADI. Trimming removed 6 bases from V and 2 bases from J, with 13 bases in between. The CDR3 loop is CASSLLTGNYGYTF. The CDR3 DNA reads as TGCGCCAGCAGCTTGCTGACAGGCAACTATGGCTACACCTTC.

This clone came up once. The chain employs TRBV27 and TRBJ1-6, with D maybe TRBD1 (6 bases). V was shortened by 3 bases and J by 7 bases, with 13 bases between the two germline ends. Germline CDR1 MNHEY, CDR2 SMNVEV (reference sequence). CDR3 length: 15 residues. CDR3 bases: TGTGCCAGCAGTTTGGGGGCAGGCCAAAATTCACCCCTCCACTTT. Its translation is CASSLGAGQNSPLHF.

The chain has TRBV29-1 and TRBJ1-2; no clear D gene. CDR1 SQVTM and CDR2 ANQGSEA come from the germline V gene. Trimming cost V 4 bases and J 5 bases, with 8 bases left between them. This CDR3 is 11 amino acids long. CDR3 sequence (DNA): TGCAGCGTTGGGGAGGGTTATGGCTACACCTTC. Translation: CSVGEGYGYTF.

This chain uses TRBV11-2 with TRBJ2-7; weak D call: TRBD2 (5 bases). The CDR3 length is 15 residues. Germline V gene sequence: CDR1 SGHAT, CDR2 FQNNGV. V lost 1 base and J 2 bases, leaving 12 bases between the germline ends. The CDR3 DNA is TGTGCCAGCAGCTTAGGGCGAGGGAGCACCTACGAGCAGTACTTC. Translated, it gives CASSLGRGSTYEQYF. The complete variable domain, with remaining parts taken from reference TRBV11-2 and TRBJ2-7, reads EAGVAQSPRYKIIEKRQSVAFWCNPISGHATLYWYQQILGQGPKLLIQFQNNGVVDDSQLPKDRFSAERLKGVDSTLKIQPAKLEDSAVYLCASSLGRGSTYEQYFGPGTRLTVT.

The genes are TRBV6-5 and TRBJ1-4; D is unresolved. CDR3 length equals 14 residues. Germline V gives CDR1 MNHEY, CDR2 SVGAGI. V shed 8 bases and J shed 4 bases, with 14 bases lying between them. The CDR3 coding sequence is TGTGCCAGCCGCATGGACTTTATTAATGAAAAACTGTTTTTT. Translation: CASRMDFINEKLFF.

J is TRBJ1-3 and V is TRBV30; weak D call: TRBD1 (6 bases). Trimming removed 1 base at V and 0 bases at J, with 7 bases between. CDR1 and CDR2 (germline): GTSNPN, SVGIG (reference sequence). The CDR3 has 14 amino acids. CDR3 nucleotide sequence: TGTGCCTGGAGTGCAGGGGCCTCTGGAAACACCATATATTTT. Protein: CAWSAGASGNTIYF.

This chain links TRBV3-1 (or the pseudogene TRBV3-2) with TRBJ1-6; possible D gene TRBD1, 5 bases. Trimming left V 4 bases short and J 9 bases short, with 10 bases between. CDR3 length equals 13 residues. The germline gives CDR1 LGHDT, CDR2 YNNKEL (reference sequence). Here the CDR3 reads CASSPPGLSPLHF. The CDR3 DNA follows: TGTGCCAGCAGCCCACCAGGGCTTTCACCCCTCCACTTT.

This sequence joins TRBV11-3 and TRBJ2-1, with TRBD2 matching 14 bases. The length of the CDR3 is 15 residues. Germline V gene data show CDR1 as SGHNT and CDR2 as YENEEA. The V gene end was trimmed by 5 bases and the J gene end by 9 bases; junction bases not matched to a gene: 6. CDR3 protein: CASSPGLAGVSEQFF. The CDR3 DNA sequence: TGTGCCAGCAGCCCGGGACTAGCGGGAGTTAGTGAGCAGTTCTTC.